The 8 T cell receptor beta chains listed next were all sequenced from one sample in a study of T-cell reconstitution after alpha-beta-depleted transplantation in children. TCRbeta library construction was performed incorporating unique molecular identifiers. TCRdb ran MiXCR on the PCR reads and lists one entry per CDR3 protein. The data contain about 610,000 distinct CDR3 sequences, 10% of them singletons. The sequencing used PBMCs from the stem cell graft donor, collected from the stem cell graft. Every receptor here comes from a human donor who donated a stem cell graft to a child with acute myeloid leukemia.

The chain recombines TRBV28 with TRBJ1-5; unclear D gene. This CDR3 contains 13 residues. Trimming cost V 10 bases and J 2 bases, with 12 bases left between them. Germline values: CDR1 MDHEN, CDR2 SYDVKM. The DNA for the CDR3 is TGTGCCATCGGAGGTAGGGGCAATCAGCCCCAGCATTTT. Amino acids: CAIGGRGNQPQHF.

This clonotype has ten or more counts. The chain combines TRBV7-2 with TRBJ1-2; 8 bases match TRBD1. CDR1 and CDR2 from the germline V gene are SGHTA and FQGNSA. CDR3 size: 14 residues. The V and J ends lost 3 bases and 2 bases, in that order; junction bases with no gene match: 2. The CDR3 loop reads CASSFGQGNYGYTF. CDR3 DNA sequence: TGTGCCAGCAGCTTTGGACAGGGAAACTATGGCTACACCTTC.

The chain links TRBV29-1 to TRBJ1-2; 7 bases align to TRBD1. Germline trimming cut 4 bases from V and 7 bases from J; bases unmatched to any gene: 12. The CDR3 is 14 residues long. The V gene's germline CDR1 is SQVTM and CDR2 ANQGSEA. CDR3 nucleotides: TGCAGCGTTGCACCTTGGGACAGTCTCTCTGGCTACACCTTC. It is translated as CSVAPWDSLSGYTF. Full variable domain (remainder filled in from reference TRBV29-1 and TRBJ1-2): SAVISQKPSRDICQRGTSLTIQCQVDSQVTMMFWYRQQPGQSLTLIATANQGSEATYESGFVIDKFPISRPNLTFSTLTVSNMSPEDSSIYLCSVAPWDSLSGYTFGSGTRLTVV.

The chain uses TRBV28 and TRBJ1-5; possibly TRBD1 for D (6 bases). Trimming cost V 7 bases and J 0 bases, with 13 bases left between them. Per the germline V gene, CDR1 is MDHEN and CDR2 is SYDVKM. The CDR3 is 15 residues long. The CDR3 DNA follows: TGTGCCAGCAATTCCGGGACACTTAGCAATCAGCCCCAGCATTTT. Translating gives CASNSGTLSNQPQHF.

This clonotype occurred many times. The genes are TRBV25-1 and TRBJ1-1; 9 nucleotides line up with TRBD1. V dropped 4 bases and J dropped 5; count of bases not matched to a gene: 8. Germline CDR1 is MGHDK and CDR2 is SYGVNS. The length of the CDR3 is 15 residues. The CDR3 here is CASSGPGQGWTEAFF. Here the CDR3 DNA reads TGTGCCAGCAGTGGCCCCGGACAGGGGTGGACTGAAGCTTTCTTT.

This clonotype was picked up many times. The CDR3 bases are TGTGCCAGCAGCCAAGAAAGAAAGACCCAGTACTTC. Translating gives CASSQERKTQYF. The chain combines TRBV14 with TRBJ2-5; D gene unclear. Trimming left V 0 bases short and J 6 bases short, with 5 bases between. The CDR3 runs to 12 residues. Germline-derived CDR1 and CDR2 are SGHDN and FVKESK.

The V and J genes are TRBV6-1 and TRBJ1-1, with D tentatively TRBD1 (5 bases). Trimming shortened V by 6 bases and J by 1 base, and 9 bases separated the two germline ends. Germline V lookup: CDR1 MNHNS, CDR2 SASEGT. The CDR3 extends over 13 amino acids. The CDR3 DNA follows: TGTGCCAGCAGGGGGACGCGGAACACTGAAGCTTTCTTT. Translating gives CASRGTRNTEAFF.

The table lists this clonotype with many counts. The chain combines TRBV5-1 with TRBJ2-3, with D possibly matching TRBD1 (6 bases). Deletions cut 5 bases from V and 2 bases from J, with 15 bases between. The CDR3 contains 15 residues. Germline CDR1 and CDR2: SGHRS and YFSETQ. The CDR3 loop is CASRIQGQYTDTQYF. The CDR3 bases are TGCGCCAGCAGGATTCAAGGACAGTACACAGATACGCAGTATTTT.